A selection of T cell receptor beta chains follows, all from one sample in a study of T cell changes during pregnancy in multiple sclerosis. TCRdb's copy holds only in-frame clones and misses some; the assay was immunoSEQ multiplex PCR. The sample includes some 41,000 clones, 88% of them seen just once. The sample here was CD8+ T cells from peripheral blood mononuclear cells, taken in the first trimester of pregnancy. The source is a female donor with multiple sclerosis, enrolled in a pregnancy study. The CDR3 runs from the conserved cysteine through the conserved F or W. The order of the fields is clone size, V gene, D gene, J gene, CDR3 protein, CDR3 DNA. D genes are given only for firm matches. The listing skips clone size in some rows; elsewhere it reads once, few, many or a size class.

size: .; V: TRBV27; D: TRBD1; J: TRBJ2-1; CDR3: CASRPQTGNNEQFF; DNA: TGTGCCAGCAGACCACAGACAGGGAACAATGAGCAGTTCTTC
size: .; V: TRBV7-9; D: .; J: TRBJ2-7; CDR3: CASSLPGVSYEQYF; DNA: TGTGCCAGCAGCTTACCAGGGGTCTCCTACGAGCAGTACTTC
size: .; V: TRBV19; D: TRBD1; J: TRBJ1-2; CDR3: CASPGRGTARGYTF; DNA: TGTGCCAGCCCCGGGAGGGGGACAGCTCGGGGCTACACCTTC
size: .; V: TRBV4-3; D: .; J: TRBJ1-6; CDR3: CASSQDLSSYNSPLHF; DNA: TGCGCCAGCAGCCAAGATTTGAGCTCCTATAATTCACCCCTCCACTTT
size: .; V: TRBV30; D: TRBD2; J: TRBJ2-5; CDR3: CAWNPGGAQTQYF; DNA: TGTGCCTGGAACCCGGGGGGGGCCCAGACCCAGTACTTC
size: .; V: TRBV11-2; D: .; J: TRBJ1-2; CDR3: CASSLDVGQYYGYTF; DNA: TGTGCCAGCAGCTTAGATGTAGGACAATACTATGGCTACACCTTC
size: .; V: TRBV27; D: TRBD2; J: TRBJ2-3; CDR3: CATLLGRDNTDTQYF; DNA: TGTGCCACCCTACTAGGGAGGGATAACACAGATACGCAGTATTTT
size: .; V: TRBV9; D: .; J: TRBJ2-1; CDR3: CASSRWADLYNEQFF; DNA: TGTGCCAGCAGTAGGTGGGCAGACCTTTACAATGAGCAGTTCTTC
size: .; V: TRBV15; D: .; J: TRBJ2-6; CDR3: CATSRGRGSGANVLTF; DNA: TGTGCCACCAGCAGAGGAAGGGGTTCTGGGGCCAACGTCCTGACTTTC
size: .; V: TRBV6-5; D: .; J: TRBJ1-2; CDR3: CASSYSGTPINYGYTF; DNA: TGTGCCAGCAGTTACTCAGGGACACCAATTAACTATGGCTACACCTTC
size: .; V: TRBV2; D: TRBD2; J: TRBJ2-5; CDR3: CASSDPSGGEETQYF; DNA: TGTGCCAGCAGTGATCCTAGCGGGGGGGAAGAGACCCAGTACTTC
size: once; V: TRBV13; D: TRBD1; J: TRBJ2-3; CDR3: CASSPGTDHRGTDTQYF; DNA: TGTGCCAGCAGCCCCGGGACAGACCACAGAGGCACAGATACGCAGTATTTT
size: .; V: TRBV4-3; D: .; J: TRBJ1-2; CDR3: CASSQGGRGGDGYTF; DNA: TGCGCCAGCAGCCAAGGGGGCCGGGGGGGGGATGGCTACACCTTC
size: once; V: TRBV4-2; D: .; J: TRBJ1-2; CDR3: CASSQDKDSRYGYTF; DNA: TGTGCCAGCAGCCAAGATAAGGACAGCCGCTATGGCTACACCTTC
size: few; V: TRBV9; D: TRBD1; J: TRBJ1-1; CDR3: CASSLTGTEAFF; DNA: TGTGCCAGCAGCTTGACAGGGACTGAAGCTTTCTTT
size: .; V: TRBV5-6; D: TRBD1; J: TRBJ2-7; CDR3: CASSADRGLIVGRFYEQYF; DNA: TGTGCCAGCAGCGCAGACAGGGGTTTAATAGTGGGGCGGTTCTACGAGCAGTACTTC
size: .; V: TRBV29-1; D: TRBD1; J: TRBJ1-1; CDR3: CSGGQGDRREAFF; DNA: TGCAGCGGAGGACAGGGGGACAGAAGGGAAGCTTTCTTT
size: .; V: TRBV6-5; D: TRBD1; J: TRBJ2-1; CDR3: CASSRTGPNNEQFF; DNA: TGTGCCAGCAGTCGGACAGGTCCCAACAATGAGCAGTTCTTC
size: .; V: TRBV4-3; D: .; J: TRBJ1-2; CDR3: CASSQIRELNYGYTF; DNA: TGCGCCAGCAGCCAAATTCGTGAGCTAAACTATGGCTACACCTTC
size: .; V: TRBV9; D: .; J: TRBJ2-2; CDR3: CASAGAGYTGELFF; DNA: TGTGCCAGCGCGGGGGCGGGTTACACCGGGGAGCTGTTTTTT
size: .; V: TRBV5-1; D: TRBD2; J: TRBJ2-1; CDR3: CASNLLAGGGNEQFF; DNA: TGCGCCAGCAACCTTCTAGCGGGGGGAGGTAATGAGCAGTTCTTC
size: .; V: TRBV5-6; D: .; J: TRBJ1-1; CDR3: CASSLGRMEAFF; DNA: TGTGCCAGCAGCTTGGGGAGGATGGAAGCTTTCTTT
size: .; V: TRBV19; D: .; J: TRBJ1-2; CDR3: CASSTTGGASIGYTF; DNA: TGTGCCAGTAGTACAACCGGGGGGGCCTCTATTGGCTACACCTTC
size: .; V: TRBV9; D: TRBD1; J: TRBJ1-1; CDR3: CASSESFSGTEAPRAFF; DNA: TGTGCCAGCAGCGAGTCGTTCTCCGGGACAGAGGCCCCCAGGGCTTTCTTT
size: .; V: TRBV4-2; D: .; J: TRBJ2-7; CDR3: CASSLPSSYEQYF; DNA: TGTGCCAGCAGCCTACCTAGCTCCTACGAGCAGTACTTC
size: .; V: TRBV29-1; D: .; J: TRBJ1-2; CDR3: CSVVGTDTIFYGYTF; DNA: TGCAGCGTTGTAGGAACCGATACTATTTTCTATGGCTACACCTTC
size: .; V: TRBV7-6; D: .; J: TRBJ1-5; CDR3: CASSPRQGNQPQHF; DNA: TGTGCCAGCAGCCCAAGACAGGGCAATCAGCCCCAGCATTTT
size: .; V: TRBV4-3; D: TRBD1; J: TRBJ1-6; CDR3: CASSQDPTGGSSPLHF; DNA: TGCGCCAGCAGCCAAGATCCGACAGGGGGCAGCTCACCCCTCCACTTT
size: .; V: TRBV27; D: .; J: TRBJ2-7; CDR3: CASSLRGGSFYEQYF; DNA: TGTGCCAGCAGTTTACGAGGGGGTTCCTTCTACGAGCAGTACTTC
size: .; V: TRBV27; D: .; J: TRBJ2-1; CDR3: CASSDWSYNEQFF; DNA: TGTGCCAGCTCCGACTGGAGCTACAATGAGCAGTTCTTC
size: .; V: TRBV18; D: TRBD1; J: TRBJ2-4; CDR3: CASSPAAGQGNIQYF; DNA: TGTGCCAGCTCACCCGCAGCGGGACAGGGTAACATTCAGTACTTC
size: .; V: TRBV7-2; D: TRBD1; J: TRBJ2-7; CDR3: CASRPTGDEQYF; DNA: TGTGCCAGCAGGCCTACAGGGGACGAGCAGTACTTC
size: .; V: TRBV2; D: .; J: TRBJ2-7; CDR3: CASSEANYEQYF; DNA: TGTGCCAGCAGTGAAGCCAACTACGAGCAGTACTTC
size: once; V: TRBV6-1; D: TRBD2; J: TRBJ2-1; CDR3: CAGQRGDYNEQFF; DNA: TGTGCCGGGCAGCGGGGGGATTACAATGAGCAGTTCTTC
size: .; V: TRBV4-3; D: .; J: TRBJ2-3; CDR3: CASSLTHVSTDTQYF; DNA: TGCGCCAGCAGCCTCACTCACGTTTCCACAGATACGCAGTATTTT
size: .; V: TRBV5-6; D: TRBD2; J: TRBJ2-7; CDR3: CASSLIFAGGSTYEQYF; DNA: TGTGCCAGCAGCTTGATTTTTGCGGGAGGGTCAACCTACGAGCAGTACTTC
size: once; V: TRBV19; D: TRBD1; J: TRBJ1-4; CDR3: CAGQEGKREKLFF; DNA: TGTGCCGGACAGGAGGGAAAGAGGGAAAAACTGTTTTTT
size: .; V: TRBV30; D: .; J: TRBJ2-5; CDR3: CAWSESLGSPKLETQYF; DNA: TGTGCCTGGAGTGAATCCCTGGGTAGCCCAAAGTTGGAGACCCAGTACTTC
size: .; V: TRBV4-1; D: TRBD2; J: TRBJ2-1; CDR3: CASSRGGSYNEQFF; DNA: TGCGCCAGCAGCCGCGGGGGGTCCTACAATGAGCAGTTCTTC
size: .; V: TRBV5-6; D: .; J: TRBJ2-7; CDR3: CASYGGYEQYF; DNA: TGTGCCAGCTACGGCGGGTACGAGCAGTACTTC
size: .; V: TRBV2; D: TRBD1; J: TRBJ2-7; CDR3: CASSRQGEKYEQYF; DNA: TGTGCCAGCAGCCGACAGGGGGAAAAGTACGAGCAGTACTTC
size: .; V: TRBV5-4; D: TRBD2; J: TRBJ2-3; CDR3: CASSVWTSGGYTDTQYF; DNA: TGTGCCAGCAGCGTCTGGACTAGCGGGGGTTACACAGATACGCAGTATTTT
size: .; V: TRBV6-4; D: .; J: TRBJ2-5; CDR3: CASSDSAGAGETQYF; DNA: TGTGCCAGCAGTGACAGTGCGGGGGCAGGAGAGACCCAGTACTTC
size: few; V: TRBV4-2; D: .; J: TRBJ2-7; CDR3: CASSQDYGTPVYEQYF; DNA: TGTGCCAGCAGCCAAGATTACGGGACACCGGTTTACGAGCAGTACTTC
size: .; V: TRBV11-2; D: .; J: TRBJ2-4; CDR3: CASSANTGQLNGNIQYF; DNA: TGTGCCAGCAGCGCAAATACGGGACAACTTAATGGGAACATTCAGTACTTC
size: .; V: TRBV5-6; D: TRBD1; J: TRBJ2-7; CDR3: CASSYGTGPYEQYF; DNA: TGTGCCAGCAGCTACGGGACAGGCCCCTACGAGCAGTACTTC
size: .; V: TRBV6-1; D: TRBD2; J: TRBJ2-5; CDR3: CASSEAWTSGGAMETQYF; DNA: TGTGCCAGCAGTGAAGCCTGGACTAGCGGGGGGGCCATGGAGACCCAGTACTTC
size: .; V: TRBV7-9; D: TRBD2; J: TRBJ2-1; CDR3: CASSGLAGGYSYNEQFF; DNA: TGTGCCAGCAGCGGACTAGCGGGGGGATACTCCTACAATGAGCAGTTCTTC
size: .; V: TRBV7-6; D: .; J: TRBJ2-7; CDR3: CASSPGVSSYEQYF; DNA: TGTGCCAGCAGCCCGGGAGTCAGCTCCTACGAGCAGTACTTC
size: .; V: TRBV2; D: TRBD2; J: TRBJ2-4; CDR3: CASSDGGVLTKNIQYF; DNA: TGTGCCAGCAGTGATGGGGGGGTGCTAACCAAAAACATTCAGTACTTC
size: .; V: TRBV27; D: .; J: TRBJ1-2; CDR3: CASSLYGYEAYTF; DNA: TGTGCCAGCAGTTTGTACGGGTATGAGGCCTACACCTTC
size: .; V: TRBV5-4; D: .; J: TRBJ2-7; CDR3: CASSLPGEREQYF; DNA: TGTGCCAGCAGCCTTCCGGGGGAGCGCGAGCAGTACTTC
size: .; V: TRBV6-6; D: .; J: TRBJ1-1; CDR3: CASTAGAEAFF; DNA: TGTGCCAGCACTGCAGGGGCTGAAGCTTTCTTT
size: .; V: TRBV7-2; D: TRBD2; J: TRBJ2-7; CDR3: CASSSRGASGASSYEQYF; DNA: TGTGCCAGCAGCAGTAGAGGAGCTAGCGGGGCTAGCTCCTACGAGCAGTACTTC
size: .; V: TRBV7-2; D: TRBD2; J: TRBJ2-7; CDR3: CASSLTSMQAYEQYF; DNA: TGTGCCAGCAGCTTGACTAGCATGCAGGCCTACGAGCAGTACTTC
size: .; V: TRBV27; D: .; J: TRBJ1-6; CDR3: CASSWDRTNPQIHSPLHF; DNA: TGTGCCAGCAGCTGGGATCGGACAAACCCCCAAATTCACTCACCCCTCCACTTT
size: .; V: TRBV6-4; D: TRBD2; J: TRBJ2-3; CDR3: CASSAISGATDTQYF; DNA: TGTGCCAGCAGCGCGATTAGCGGGGCCACAGATACGCAGTATTTT
size: .; V: TRBV9; D: TRBD2; J: TRBJ2-1; CDR3: CASRLLSSGEDNEQFF; DNA: TGTGCCAGCAGATTACTTAGTAGCGGGGAGGACAATGAGCAGTTCTTC
size: .; V: TRBV27; D: .; J: TRBJ1-1; CDR3: CASSHRDYNTEAFF; DNA: TGTGCCAGCAGCCACAGGGACTATAACACTGAAGCTTTCTTT
size: .; V: TRBV7-3; D: TRBD2; J: TRBJ2-3; CDR3: CASSLAGGADTQYF; DNA: TGTGCCAGCAGCTTAGCGGGGGGCGCGGATACGCAGTATTTT